The present entry profiles one T cell receptor (beta chain) with its context. The data originate from a study of blood T cell repertoires in COVID-19. About the research overall: Researchers got acute and convalescent COVID-19 samples from the United States, Italy and Spain. PBMCs, B-cell-depleted T cells, or T cells were the source of the cDNA or gDNA that made up the material.

In the original workflow: Using reference gene primer amplification, nucleated cell counts were estimated. Assay used: immunoSEQ multiplex PCR; TCRdb lists only in-frame clones, some missing. V, J and clone size are those of that table, while D and trimming were read from the DNA. The sample lists 100,000 to 150,000 clones, almost 85% occurring once. Trimming took 8 bases from V and 1 from J; bases not matched to a gene: 3. In germline, CDR1 is LNHDA, CDR2 SQIVND (reference sequence). This CDR3 comprises 15 residues. The V call is TRBV19, the J call TRBJ1-6; 9 bases match TRBD1. The origin of this receptor is a man aged 55 to 70 with acute or convalescent COVID-19. The sample consisted of peripheral blood. The CDR3 DNA is TGTGCCAGTCGACAGGGGGTGTCCTATAATTCACCCCTCCACTTT. As protein: CASRQGVSYNSPLHF.